Listed here is a single T cell receptor (beta chain). There is no known antigen for this receptor. No much larger clone exists at a distance of one base, and base qualities are not known. The entry originates in a study of vaccination and CD4 T cells after COVID-19 (dated 2022 in TCRdb). About the investigation overall: Six males and four females were included in the convalescent cohort, with two Hispanic individuals, seven Caucasians, two Asians and one multiracial person represented. Participants received two doses of either the Pfizer-BioNTech BNT162b2 vaccine (n=8) or the Moderna mRNA-1273 vaccine (n=2). Post-COVID blood samples were collected from convalescent patients a median of around 96 days after diagnosis, with a range of roughly 30 to 161 days. The time from the second vaccine dose to post-vaccine blood sampling had a median of around 72 days and ranged from about 14 to 250 days. Culture stimuli were overlapping spike peptide pools from SARS-CoV-2 and from the common cold coronaviruses HCoV-NL63, HCoV-OC43 and HCoV-229E. In control cultures, a CEFX viral epitope pool was used as positive control, an HIV-1 Nef peptide pool was used as negative control, or no peptide was added. In 10 COVID-19 convalescent patients and 4 infection-naive healthy vaccine recipients, the spike-specific CD4+ TCR repertoire before mRNA vaccination was compared with the repertoire after mRNA vaccination. Memory CD4+ T cell crossreactivity between SARS-CoV-2 and common cold coronavirus spike proteins was assessed at the TCR clonotype level in an earlier paper using these donors.

Library creation used PCR. At the Johns Hopkins FTIC core, DNA from the cultured CD4+ T cells underwent TCR sequencing with the Oncomine TCR Beta short-read assay. The QIAamp micro DNA kit was used to extract genomic DNA from the cultured CD4+ T cells. Oncomine TCR Beta libraries made from cultured CD4+ T cells were pooled using unique dual indexes and sequenced on an Illumina iSeq 100. As for the authors' bioinformatics: Non-productive sequences were removed, and CDR3s that did not start with C, did not end with F or W, or were shorter than 7 amino acids were discarded. The MANAFEST web application was used to identify antigen-specific clonotypes by comparing peptide-stimulated wells against reference wells and other culture wells. An FDR below 0.05, an odds ratio above 5, and a productive frequency above 0.1% in at least two of three replicate wells were required for clones to be considered positive. Clonotypes that were significantly expanded in both SARS-CoV-2 spike wells and at least one common cold coronavirus spike condition were defined as cross-reactive. CDR3 homology was assessed with Levenshtein distances (stringdist) and unrooted phylogenetic trees (ape) in R version 3.6.1. Using fastp at Q25 and MiXCR, TCRdb reprocessed the public reads and kept productive beta chains. Every entry covers one CDR3 protein and lists the most common genes and DNA from its rows. These V and J calls rely on TCRdb rather than the paper's analysis. The sample data list approximately 10,000 distinct CDR3 sequences, and 35% to 45% of these were observed just once. The ten largest clones take up 13% to 15% of the sample.

The study at large found these results: Among the post-vaccine SARS-CoV-2-reactive clones in convalescent patients, a median approximately 90% showed up only after vaccination, which suggests vaccine-specific priming. Only a relatively small number of convalescent patients were included in the study, and early timepoints following natural infection were not analyzed. Of the vaccine-specific clones found in convalescent patients, nearly all (304 of 307) were mono-reactive for SARS-CoV-2 spike instead of being cross-reactive with common cold coronaviruses. Although the median number of SARS-CoV-2-reactive clonotypes went up from around 20 after infection to around 40 after vaccination, the increase was not significant.

Trimming costs V 0 bases and J 1 base, and their ends lie 6 bases apart. Taken from cysteine to phenylalanine, the CDR3 has 15 residues. The retained sequence is limited to the CDR3, 45 bases, with the frame set at the first base. The germline V gene gives CDR1 as LGHNA and CDR2 as YNFKEQ. This specimen's treatment or condition label, per the study, means: 10-day PBMC culture with coronavirus spike peptide pools or control peptides (ViraFEST assay). CD4+ T cells from unexposed donors were collected before the COVID-19 pandemic (2011-2018). The ViraFEST assay was used in the study, in which antigen-specific T cells were expanded with peptide pools and expanded clonotypes were subsequently identified by TCR sequencing. Two million PBMCs per well were cultured in IMDM with 5% human AB serum and roughly 10 IU/ml IL-2, plus 10 ug/ml peptide pools. On days 3 and 7, half of the culture medium was replaced with fresh IL-2-containing medium. Once the cells had been in culture for less than 12 days, the EasySep CD4+ T cell isolation kit was used to isolate CD4+ T cells by negative selection. As far as cell numbers permitted, CD4+ T cells from unexposed donors were tested for reactivity against SARS-CoV-2 S and N as well as four spike pools from common cold coronaviruses. Ficoll-Paque Plus gradient centrifugation was used to isolate PBMCs from whole blood, and the isolated PBMCs were then either used fresh or cryopreserved at -140C. In general, triplicate wells were set up for every culture condition. Leukapheresis product for the unexposed donors was purchased commercially.

The sample taken for sequencing was CD4+ T cells from blood, cultured in vitro. The source of this sequence is a human donor in good health. Rearrangement joined TRBV4-2 to TRBJ2-2, with an unclear D gene assignment. The CDR3 reads as follows: CASSQDLGNTGELFF. The DNA sequence is as follows: TGTGCCAGCAGCCAAGACCTAGGGAACACCGGGGAGCTGTTTTTT.